Listed here are 24 T cell receptor beta chains from one sample, sequenced in a study of Tregs in tolerant kidney transplant recipients. The assay was immunoSEQ multiplex PCR, and TCRdb's table has in-frame clones only and misses some. The sample contains 90,000 or so clones, approximately 90% of which appear only once. Sequenced: CD8+ T cells from blood. These receptors came from a human donor in good health.

This clone was detected only once. This chain joins TRBV10-1 and TRBJ2-7; 11 positions agree with TRBD2. The CDR3 loop spans 16 amino acids. With 5 bases clipped from V and 0 bases from J, the junction kept 6 bases outside the gene matches. Germline lookup yields CDR1 WNHNN and CDR2 SYGVQD (reference sequence). The DNA for the CDR3 is TGCGCCAGCAGTCTACTAGCGGGAGACCCCTCCTACGAGCAGTACTTC. As protein: CASSLLAGDPSYEQYF.

The chain employs TRBV9 and TRBJ2-2; the match to TRBD1 covers 11 bases. This CDR3 comprises 17 residues. Germline V gene data show CDR1 as SGDLS and CDR2 as YYNGEE. J was trimmed by 4 bases and V by 0 bases; bases with no gene match: 5. In DNA, the CDR3 is TGTGCCAGCAGCGTAGCTTTGGACAGGGGGCCCACCGGGGAGCTGTTTTTT. Protein sequence: CASSVALDRGPTGELFF.

The chain uses TRBV15 and TRBJ2-5, with D maybe TRBD1 (5 bases). Per the germline V gene, CDR1 is LNHNV and CDR2 is YYDKDF (reference sequence). The CDR3 has 15 amino acids. The ends were cut back, 2 bases at V and 5 bases at J, with 15 bases in the middle. CDR3 residues: CATSRTLQGGETQYF. The CDR3 bases are TGTGCCACCAGCAGAACCCTGCAGGGTGGGGAGACCCAGTACTTC.

The chain combines TRBV7-9 with TRBJ2-7; D is unclear. There are 14 residues in the CDR3. Trimming pared 4 bases from V and 4 bases from J, leaving 14 bases between. Germline CDR1 is SEHNR and CDR2 is FQNEAQ (reference sequence). CDR3 coding DNA: TGTGCCAGCAGCTCGCCATCGTGGGATTACGAGCAGTACTTC. Amino acid sequence: CASSSPSWDYEQYF.

The V call is TRBV27, the J call TRBJ2-1; 10 bases match TRBD2. This CDR3 contains 17 residues. V was clipped by 5 bases and J by 2 bases; unmatched bases: 9. Looked up from germline, CDR1 is MNHEY and CDR2 is SMNVEV (reference sequence). Here the CDR3 DNA reads TGTGCCAGCAGTCGCCCGACTAGCGGGCTTACCTACAATGAGCAGTTCTTC. This gives the protein CASSRPTSGLTYNEQFF.

V is TRBV13 and J is TRBJ2-7; 9 nucleotides agree with TRBD1. Germline CDR1 and CDR2: PRHDT and FYEKMQ (reference sequence). J gave up 5 bases and V 4 bases, and 3 bases lay outside the gene matches. This CDR3 comprises 13 residues. The CDR3 sequence: CASSSGTGNEQYF. CDR3 DNA sequence: TGTGCCAGCAGCTCTGGGACAGGGAACGAGCAGTACTTC.

This sequence joins TRBV19 and TRBJ1-1; maybe TRBD1 (5 bases). Germline CDR1 and CDR2: LNHDA and SQIVND (reference sequence). This CDR3 is 15 amino acids long. V was shortened by 7 bases and J by 2 bases, with 17 bases between the two germline ends. CDR3 residues: CASKWFWTSNTEAFF. The CDR3 nucleotides are TGTGCCAGTAAGTGGTTCTGGACAAGTAACACTGAAGCTTTCTTT.

The rearrangement joins TRBV2 to TRBJ2-5, with no clear D. The CDR3 covers 14 residues. The ends were cut back, 3 bases at V and 5 bases at J, with 13 bases in the middle. Germline loops: CDR1 SNHLY, CDR2 FYNNEI. Written as DNA, the CDR3 is TGTGCCAGCAGTGAGCGGATACGCCCGGAGACCCAGTACTTC. Encoded protein: CASSERIRPETQYF.

The V call is TRBV15, the J call TRBJ2-5; TRBD1 matches at 7 bases. This CDR3 is 14 amino acids long. V was pared by 9 bases and J by 5 bases, with 12 bases of the junction left unmatched. CDR1 and CDR2 (germline): LNHNV, YYDKDF (reference sequence). The CDR3 nucleotides are TGTGCCACTACAAGACAGGGAACCCTGGAGACCCAGTACTTC. It translates to CATTRQGTLETQYF.

V and J are TRBV7-9 and TRBJ1-5; possibly TRBD1 for D (5 bases). V gave up 4 bases and J gave up 5 bases, with 18 bases separating them. CDR3 length: 16 amino acids. Germline CDR1 reads SEHNR; CDR2 reads FQNEAQ (reference sequence). The CDR3 nucleotides read TGTGCCAGCAGCTATCAGGGCCTCGGATCGGATCAGCCCCAGCATTTT. Translation: CASSYQGLGSDQPQHF.

V gene TRBV4-2 combines with J gene TRBJ2-3, with a possible D match to TRBD2 (7 bases). Looked up from germline, CDR1 is LGHNA and CDR2 is YNFKEQ. V was trimmed by 3 bases and J by 3 bases, leaving 16 bases between them. The CDR3 consists of 16 residues. CDR3 sequence: CASSHPGGGGTDTQYF. Written as DNA, the CDR3 is TGTGCCAGCAGCCATCCAGGAGGGGGGGGGACAGATACGCAGTATTTT.

The chain links TRBV11-2 to TRBJ2-1; D not resolved. Per germline, CDR1 SGHAT and CDR2 FQNNGV. The CDR3 is 11 residues long. Trimming stripped 4 bases from V and 13 bases from J, with 11 bases between. The CDR3 is CASSSFGEQFF. Here the CDR3 DNA reads TGTGCCAGCAGCTCCTTTGGGGAACAGTTCTTC.

The chain links TRBV27 to TRBJ1-5; 12 bases agree with TRBD1. Trimming cost V 4 bases and J 4 bases; bases outside gene matches: 5. The CDR3 has 16 amino acids. Germline assignment: CDR1 MNHEY and CDR2 SMNVEV (reference sequence). The CDR3 bases are TGTGCCAGCAGTTCCGGGACAGGGGGCCGAAATCAGCCCCAGCATTTT. This encodes CASSSGTGGRNQPQHF.

V is TRBV5-4 and J is TRBJ2-5; 9 bases align to TRBD1. Germline loops: CDR1 SGHNT, CDR2 YYREEE (reference sequence). The CDR3 is 15 residues long. With 0 bases clipped from V and 5 bases from J, the junction kept 5 bases outside the gene matches. The CDR3 protein is CASSLGGQGKETQYF. CDR3 coding DNA: TGTGCCAGCAGCTTGGGGGGACAGGGCAAGGAGACCCAGTACTTC.

The rearrangement links TRBV7-8 to TRBJ2-5; tentatively, D is TRBD2 (6 bases). The end of the DNA aligns better with TRBJ2-7, so the J call may be wrong. This CDR3 spans 14 amino acids. CDR1 is SGHVS, CDR2 FQNEAQ, per germline. This CDR3 reads CASSLEGDLGEQYF. The CDR3, as DNA: TGTGCCAGCAGCTTAGAAGGGGACTTGGGCGAGCAGTACTTC.

The chain joins TRBV12-5 to TRBJ2-5; 7 bases match TRBD2. This CDR3 comprises 15 residues. Germline V CDR1 and CDR2: LGHNT, FRNRAP. V trimming: 2 bases; J trimming: 0 bases; junction bases outside the gene matches: 3. The CDR3: CASGLSGGYQETQYF. CDR3 DNA: TGTGCTAGTGGTTTGTCCGGGGGGTACCAAGAGACCCAGTACTTC.

This sequence joins TRBV7-9 and TRBJ1-2; tentative D call: TRBD1 (5 bases). Per the germline V gene, CDR1 is SEHNR and CDR2 is FQNEAQ (reference sequence). V lost 4 bases to trimming and J lost 8 bases, with 14 bases between them. The CDR3 is made up of 13 amino acids. CDR3 amino acids: CASSWGSQRGYTF. In DNA, the CDR3 is TGTGCCAGCAGCTGGGGGAGTCAGCGGGGCTACACCTTC. The full variable domain, with the rest looked up from reference TRBV7-9 and TRBJ1-2, is DTGVSQNPRHKITKRGQNVTFRCDPISEHNRLYWYRQTLGQGPEFLTYFQNEAQLEKSRLLSDRFSAERPKGSFSTLEIQRTEQGDSAMYLCASSWGSQRGYTFGSGTRLTVV.

The chain is built from TRBV7-9 and TRBJ2-5; D might be TRBD1 (5 bases). In germline, CDR1 is SEHNR, CDR2 FQNEAQ (reference sequence). Trimming shortened V by 4 bases and J by 4 bases, and 13 bases separated the two germline ends. The CDR3 loop spans 14 amino acids. The CDR3 spells CASSSPTDPETQYF. The CDR3 DNA is TGTGCCAGCAGCTCCCCGACAGACCCAGAGACCCAGTACTTC.

The rearrangement joins TRBV2 to TRBJ1-2, with D uncertain. The germline gives CDR1 SNHLY, CDR2 FYNNEI. The CDR3 is 13 amino acids. The V and J ends lost 3 bases and 4 bases respectively, with 9 bases between them. The CDR3 coding sequence is TGTGCCAGCAGTGATGAGAAAATCTATGGCTACACCTTC. It specifies CASSDEKIYGYTF.

The V and J genes are TRBV7-8 and TRBJ2-7; 12 bases match TRBD2. J gave up 4 bases and V 1 base, and 11 bases lay outside the gene matches. The CDR3 has 18 amino acids. Germline CDR1 SGHVS, CDR2 FQNEAQ. The CDR3 reads CASSLGTSGRPELYEQYF. The CDR3 bases are TGTGCCAGCAGCTTAGGAACTAGCGGGAGGCCGGAGCTATACGAGCAGTACTTC.

This chain uses TRBV5-1 with TRBJ2-5; D is uncertain. The CDR3 length is 15 residues. Germline CDR1 reads SGHRS; CDR2 reads YFSETQ. V lost 2 bases, J lost 0 bases, and 11 bases lay in between. CDR3 residues: CASSFIQSNQETQYF. DNA of the CDR3: TGCGCCAGCAGCTTTATACAGTCCAACCAAGAGACCCAGTACTTC.

V is TRBV5-1 and J is TRBJ1-1; D unclear. Trimming shortened V by 0 bases and J by 3 bases, and 9 bases separated the two germline ends. This CDR3 has 14 residues. Germline V CDR1 and CDR2: SGHRS, YFSETQ. CDR3 bases: TGCGCCAGCAGCTTGGATGGTCTGGACACTGAAGCTTTCTTT. Protein product: CASSLDGLDTEAFF.

The chain joins TRBV10-2 to TRBJ2-1; D ambiguous. Trimming took off 5 bases at V and 3 bases at J, with 8 bases between the two ends. CDR1 WSHSY and CDR2 SAAADI come from the germline V gene. CDR3 length equals 13 residues. CDR3 residues: CASSRLDYNEQFF. The CDR3 DNA sequence: TGCGCCAGCAGTCGGCTCGACTACAATGAGCAGTTCTTC.

The V gene is TRBV10-3, the J gene TRBJ1-1, with D possibly TRBD1 on 5 matching bases. Trimming left V 6 bases short and J 0 bases short, with 17 bases between. The CDR3 length is 16 residues. Germline assignment: CDR1 ENHRY and CDR2 SYGVKD. The chain's CDR3 is CAIRALDSNLNTEAFF. In DNA form, the CDR3 reads TGTGCCATCAGAGCCCTCGACAGCAACTTGAACACTGAAGCTTTCTTT.